This T cell receptor beta chain was sequenced during a study of blood T cell repertoires in COVID-19. Study context: The analysed material was cDNA or gDNA that came from T cells, B-cell-depleted T cells, or PBMCs.

The authors' processing: For nucleated cells, counts were estimated from reference gene primer amplification. The repertoire was sequenced with immunoSEQ multiplex PCR; TCRdb's copy has only in-frame clones and lacks some. That table furnishes V, J and clone size, whereas the DNA furnished D and trimming. The table has 200,000 to 250,000 clones, approximately 88% seen once. Those who participated ranged in age from roughly 18 to 90 years and resided in under 25 US areas. This clone was recorded a few times. Trimming shortened V by 2 bases and J by 1 base, and 15 bases separated the two germline ends. Germline CDR1 SGHRS, CDR2 YFSETQ. The CDR3 extends over 17 amino acids.

The clonotype comes from a man between 18 and 29 years old with acute COVID-19. The rearrangement uses TRBV5-1 and TRBJ2-2, with D possibly TRBD1 on 5 matching bases. The sequenced sample was PBMCs or T cells enriched from blood (not recorded which). CDR3 coding DNA: TGCGCCAGCAGCTTAGAAGGGGCGGCACAGAACACCGGGGAGCTGTTTTTT. Amino acid sequence: CASSLEGAAQNTGELFF.